Shown below are 22 T cell receptor beta chains from a single sample sequenced in a study of blood T cell repertoires in COVID-19. The protocol was immunoSEQ multiplex PCR, while the TCRdb copy is restricted to in-frame clones and leaves out a portion. The sample comprises approximately 120,000 clones, around four fifths of which are singletons, and around a sixth rests with the top ten. The source material was peripheral blood. These receptors all stem from an older woman with acute or convalescent COVID-19.

This chain uses TRBV3-1 (or the pseudogene TRBV3-2) with TRBJ2-7; 9 positions agree with TRBD2. The CDR3 is made up of 15 amino acids. CDR1 is LGHDT, CDR2 YNNKEL, per germline (reference sequence). Trimming removed 4 bases from V and 5 bases from J; junction bases left unmatched: 9. The CDR3 DNA sequence: TGTGCCAGCAGCCCCTCCGGGACTAGCCTTGACGAGCAGTACTTC. This sequence encodes CASSPSGTSLDEQYF.

The chain joins TRBV7-2 to TRBJ1-4; D may be TRBD1 (5 bases). The CDR3 is made up of 14 amino acids. Germline CDR1 SGHTA, CDR2 FQGNSA. Trimming shortened V by 2 bases and J by 4 bases, and 8 bases separated the two germline ends. CDR3 protein: CASSLSRDNEKLFF. CDR3 DNA sequence: TGTGCCAGCAGCTTATCCAGGGATAATGAAAAACTGTTTTTT.

CDR3 nucleotides: TGTGCCAGCAGCTTTCGCACAGGCTTCTCTGGAAACACCATATATTTT. Encoded protein: CASSFRTGFSGNTIYF. The J gene is TRBJ1-3, the V gene TRBV5-8; a weak D match, TRBD1 (5 bases). The V end was cut by 2 bases, the J end by 0 bases, with 12 bases between. The CDR3 is 16 amino acids. Per the germline V gene, CDR1 is SGHTS and CDR2 is YDEGEE.

V gene TRBV20-1 combines with J gene TRBJ2-3; D is uncertain. The V end lost 3 bases, the J end lost 1 base, and 5 bases lay between the germline ends. The CDR3 contains 12 residues. In germline, CDR1 is DFQATT, CDR2 SNEGSKA (reference sequence). The CDR3 here is CSASPGTDTQYF. The CDR3 nucleotides read TGCAGTGCTAGTCCTGGCACAGATACGCAGTATTTT.

This clone was seen just once. The chain combines TRBV11-2 with TRBJ2-1; 7 nucleotides agree with TRBD2. The CDR3 spans 15 residues. Germline V gene data show CDR1 as SGHAT and CDR2 as FQNNGV. Trimming at V came to 1 base and at J to 5 bases, leaving 5 bases not matched to a gene. The CDR3 loop is CASSLVGGVNNEQFF. The CDR3 bases are TGTGCCAGCAGCTTAGTTGGGGGGGTGAACAATGAGCAGTTCTTC.

The chain joins TRBV11-3 to TRBJ1-6; 8 bases fit TRBD1. This CDR3 spans 18 amino acids. Germline CDR1 is SGHNT and CDR2 is YENEEA. V was pared by 8 bases and J by 0 bases, with 12 bases of the junction left unmatched. CDR3 sequence reads: CASLSPGQESSYNSPLHF. The CDR3 region has the DNA TGTGCCAGCCTCTCTCCGGGACAGGAAAGCTCCTATAATTCACCCCTCCACTTT.

The chain joins TRBV6-1 to TRBJ1-5; D remains unclear. CDR3 size: 14 residues. The V and J ends lost 3 bases and 1 base respectively, with 7 bases between them. Germline V gives CDR1 MNHNS, CDR2 SASEGT. CDR3: CASSDGRSNQPQHF. CDR3 nucleotides: TGTGCCAGCAGTGACGGGAGAAGCAATCAGCCCCAGCATTTT.

This chain links TRBV9 with TRBJ2-2, with D perhaps TRBD1 (6 bases). There are 13 residues in the CDR3. V shed 7 bases and J shed 4 bases, with 11 bases lying between them. Germline values: CDR1 SGDLS, CDR2 YYNGEE. CDR3 amino acids: CASGQQSTGELFF. CDR3 sequence (DNA): TGTGCCAGCGGACAGCAGAGCACCGGGGAGCTGTTTTTT.

The chain links TRBV5-4 to TRBJ2-1, with TRBD2 identical over 12 bases. Germline lookup yields CDR1 SGHNT and CDR2 YYREEE (reference sequence). The trim removed 4 bases at V and 6 bases at J, leaving 5 bases unmatched. The CDR3 loop spans 15 amino acids. The CDR3 DNA reads TGTGCCAGCAGCCTAGGACTAGCGGGGAGCAATGAGCAGTTCTTC. The encoded protein is CASSLGLAGSNEQFF.

The chain combines TRBV29-1 with TRBJ2-1; D may be TRBD2 (6 bases). The CDR3 is 11 amino acids. Germline values: CDR1 SQVTM, CDR2 ANQGSEA. V lost 8 bases and J 9 bases, leaving 14 bases between the germline ends. The CDR3 DNA sequence: TGCAGCTCGGGGACCGGGGGTGAGCAGTTCTTC. It encodes CSSGTGGEQFF.

This clone was found a few times. The chain combines TRBV3-1 (or the pseudogene TRBV3-2) with TRBJ1-2; 9 bases map to TRBD1. Per germline, CDR1 LGHDT and CDR2 YNNKEL (reference sequence). V trimming: 4 bases; J trimming: 2 bases; junction bases outside the gene matches: 5. The CDR3 has 15 residues. CDR3 region: CASSLRDRANYGYTF. In DNA form, the CDR3 reads TGTGCCAGCAGCCTACGGGACAGGGCAAACTATGGCTACACCTTC.

J is TRBJ2-1 and V is TRBV14; 8 bases fit TRBD1. The CDR3 consists of 15 residues. In germline, CDR1 is SGHDN, CDR2 FVKESK. V lost 4 bases and J lost 7; bases outside the gene matches: 9. CDR3 bases: TGTGCCAGCAGCCTCCTTGGACAGGGTGGGAATGAGCAGTTCTTC. This gives the protein CASSLLGQGGNEQFF.

This sequence joins TRBV7-2 and TRBJ2-1; unclear D gene. The CDR3 spans 14 residues. V was cut by 5 bases and J by 8 bases, with 16 bases left in between. From germline, CDR1 is SGHTA and CDR2 FQGNSA. CDR3 protein: CASSLPSRVHEQFF. The DNA of the CDR3 is TGTGCCAGCAGCCTGCCCTCCCGAGTCCATGAGCAGTTCTTC.

V is TRBV5-8 and J is TRBJ1-4; 8 bases map to TRBD1. This CDR3 has 16 residues. Germline loops: CDR1 SGHTS, CDR2 YDEGEE. V shed 5 bases, J shed 1 base, and the junction held 7 bases outside the gene matches. In nucleotides, the CDR3 is TGTGCCAGCAGTTCAGGGGGCTACGGAACTAATGAAAAACTGTTTTTT. Translated: CASSSGGYGTNEKLFF. The full variable domain, its missing parts supplied by reference TRBV5-8 and TRBJ1-4, is EAGVTQSPTHLIKTRGQQATLRCSPISGHTSVYWYQQALGLGLQFLLWYDEGEERNRGNFPPRFSGRQFPNYSSELNVNALELEDSALYLCASSSGGYGTNEKLFFGSGTQLSVL.

The chain is built from TRBV7-9 and TRBJ2-1; D is uncertain. This CDR3 region has 12 residues. Trimming removed 5 bases at V and 4 bases at J, with 6 bases between. Per germline, CDR1 SEHNR and CDR2 FQNEAQ (reference sequence). The CDR3 is CASSTGYNEQFF. The CDR3 nucleotides read TGTGCCAGCAGCACCGGTTACAATGAGCAGTTCTTC.

V and J are TRBV6-5 and TRBJ1-6; D gene uncertain. The CDR3 consists of 13 residues. The V end lost 6 bases, the J end lost 7 bases, and 10 bases lay between the germline ends. Germline assignment: CDR1 MNHEY and CDR2 SVGAGI. The CDR3 is CASRIASNSPLHF. The CDR3 DNA follows: TGTGCCAGCAGGATAGCGTCGAATTCACCCCTCCACTTT.

J is TRBJ1-6 and V is TRBV30; D not resolved. The CDR3 loop spans 14 amino acids. Trimming removed 5 bases at V and 0 bases at J, with 8 bases between. Germline lookup yields CDR1 GTSNPN and CDR2 SVGIG (reference sequence). CDR3 sequence (DNA): TGTGCCTGGTCGGCAGGCTCCTATAATTCACCCCTCCACTTT. It is translated as CAWSAGSYNSPLHF.

The chain uses TRBV10-3 and TRBJ1-1; weak D call: TRBD1 (5 bases). Germline CDR1 reads ENHRY; CDR2 reads SYGVKD. The V gene lost 0 bases and the J gene lost 10 bases, with 15 bases spanning the gap. The CDR3 spans 14 residues. The CDR3 sequence is CAISESILGRGAFF. CDR3 bases: TGTGCCATCAGTGAGTCGATTTTGGGGCGGGGAGCTTTCTTT.

The V and J genes are TRBV9 and TRBJ2-7; TRBD2 aligns across 8 bases. Germline V gives CDR1 SGDLS, CDR2 YYNGEE. This CDR3 comprises 13 residues. V was clipped by 4 bases and J by 7 bases; unmatched bases: 7. In DNA form, the CDR3 reads TGTGCCAGCAGCCCCTTTTTAGCGGGGGAGCAGTACTTC. Protein: CASSPFLAGEQYF.

The chain has TRBV19 and TRBJ1-2; 11 bases match TRBD1. CDR1 LNHDA and CDR2 SQIVND come from the germline V gene (reference sequence). The CDR3 has 12 amino acids. Written as DNA, the CDR3 is TGTGTTACACAGGGACAGGGGGATGGCTACACCTTC. Translation: CVTQGQGDGYTF. The full variable domain, completed using reference TRBV19 and TRBJ1-2, is DGGITQSPKYLFRKEGQNVTLSCEQNLNHDAMYWYRQDPGQGLRLIYYSQIVNDFQKGDIAEGYSVSREKKESFPLTVTSAQKNPTAFYLCVTQGQGDGYTFGSGTRLTVV.

The chain is built from TRBV6-5 and TRBJ1-3; D is uncertain. V was pared by 7 bases and J by 0 bases, with 13 bases between. Germline assignment: CDR1 MNHEY and CDR2 SVGAGI. This CDR3 is built from 15 residues. The CDR3 loop is CASMIQPSSGNTIYF. The CDR3 DNA follows: TGTGCCAGCATGATCCAACCGAGCTCTGGAAACACCATATATTTT.

The rearrangement joins TRBV10-3 to TRBJ2-1; the match to TRBD2 covers 11 bases. Trimming took 10 bases from V and 4 from J; bases not matched to a gene: 6. The CDR3 consists of 14 residues. Germline-derived CDR1 and CDR2 are ENHRY and SYGVKD. CDR3 DNA: TGTGCCACCGTGGGGACTAGCGGTTACAATGAGCAGTTCTTC. This translates into CATVGTSGYNEQFF.